This T cell receptor (beta chain) appears in the sequencing data of a study of blood T cell repertoires in COVID-19. Background on the study: From T cells, B-cell-depleted T cells, or PBMCs came the material, which was cDNA or gDNA.

Only in-frame clones appear in the TCRdb table, and some are missing; sequencing was by immunoSEQ multiplex PCR. The sample holds approximately 140,000 clones; 87% are singletons and the top ten take more than 3.5%. Germline CDR1 reads SGHTA; CDR2 reads FQGNSA. The CDR3 is 13 amino acids. Trimming took 6 bases from V and 0 from J, leaving 8 bases between them. The sequencing sample was made of peripheral blood. This TCR was recovered from a woman aged 40 to 49 with acute or convalescent COVID-19. The gene calls are TRBV7-2 and TRBJ1-1; D may be TRBD1 (5 bases). This CDR3 reads CASREGVNTEAFF. As DNA, the CDR3 is TGTGCCAGCAGAGAAGGGGTGAACACTGAAGCTTTCTTT. The full variable domain, with the rest looked up from reference TRBV7-2 and TRBJ1-1, is GAGVSQSPSNKVTEKGKDVELRCDPISGHTALYWYRQSLGQGLEFLIYFQGNSAPDKSGLPSDRFSAERTGGSVSTLTIQRTQQEDSAVYLCASREGVNTEAFFGQGTRLTVV.